The rows below give T cell receptor beta chains drawn from one sample of a study of T-cell memory formation after mild COVID-19. TCRdb analysed the 5' RACE reads with MiXCR anew, one entry per CDR3 protein. The sample lists tens of thousands of distinct CDR3 sequences, 7% to 8% seen once, with roughly 29% in the top ten. The sequenced sample was PBMCs or a T cell subset sorted from them (not recorded which). These receptors were collected from a man aged 18 to 29 who had mild COVID-19 (a few samples of this study predate the infection). Cell type and time point are not known. Each CDR3 is given with its conserved first and last residue. Fields, in order: J gene, V gene, D gene, clone size, CDR3 protein, CDR3 DNA. A D gene is named only where the DNA matches it firmly. Part of the rows lack a size; the others show once, few, many or a class for expanded clones.

J gene: TRBJ2-3; V gene: TRBV7-7; D gene: NA; clone size: once; CDR3 protein: CASSLSGPTDTQYF; CDR3 DNA: TGTGCTAGCAGCCTTAGCGGACCCACAGATACGCAGTATTTT
J gene: TRBJ1-6; V gene: TRBV7-2; D gene: NA; clone size: few; CDR3 protein: CASSSPRGSYNSPLHF; CDR3 DNA: TGTGCCAGCAGCTCCCCCAGGGGTTCCTATAATTCACCCCTCCACTTT
J gene: TRBJ2-3; V gene: TRBV20-1; D gene: TRBD2; clone size: few; CDR3 protein: CSVDLAGGGTDTQYF; CDR3 DNA: TGCAGTGTCGACCTAGCGGGGGGGGGCACAGATACGCAGTATTTT
J gene: TRBJ1-2; V gene: TRBV27; D gene: NA; clone size: many; CDR3 protein: CASSLTAPLNYGYTF; CDR3 DNA: TGTGCCAGCAGTTTAACGGCCCCCTTGAACTATGGCTACACCTTC
J gene: TRBJ1-2; V gene: TRBV11-2; D gene: NA; clone size: many; CDR3 protein: CASSLDPFLGRPNYGYTF; CDR3 DNA: TGTGCCAGCAGCTTAGATCCCTTCTTAGGACGGCCTAACTATGGCTACACCTTC
J gene: TRBJ1-1; V gene: TRBV20-1; D gene: NA; clone size: many; CDR3 protein: CSARSLGLDYTEAFF; CDR3 DNA: TGCAGTGCCCGAAGTTTGGGTCTGGACTACACTGAAGCTTTCTTT
J gene: TRBJ1-2; V gene: TRBV15; D gene: NA; clone size: few; CDR3 protein: CATSAQQGGGGYTF; CDR3 DNA: TGTGCCACCAGCGCACAACAGGGCGGCGGAGGCTACACCTTC
J gene: TRBJ2-1; V gene: TRBV5-1; D gene: NA; clone size: many; CDR3 protein: CASSVGREQFF; CDR3 DNA: TGCGCCAGCAGCGTTGGCCGGGAGCAGTTCTTC
J gene: TRBJ2-7; V gene: TRBV5-1; D gene: NA; clone size: many; CDR3 protein: CASSFLSLDEQYF; CDR3 DNA: TGCGCCAGCAGCTTCTTGTCCCTTGACGAGCAGTACTTC
J gene: TRBJ2-1; V gene: TRBV14; D gene: NA; clone size: few; CDR3 protein: CASSHGGAWQFF; CDR3 DNA: TGTGCCAGCAGCCATGGGGGCGCGTGGCAGTTCTTC
J gene: TRBJ2-1; V gene: TRBV5-1; D gene: NA; clone size: few; CDR3 protein: CASSLEQEQFF; CDR3 DNA: TGCGCCAGCAGCTTGGAACAGGAGCAGTTCTTC
J gene: TRBJ2-7; V gene: TRBV7-9; D gene: TRBD1; clone size: many; CDR3 protein: CASSRSGGVEQYF; CDR3 DNA: TGTGCCAGCAGTCGATCAGGGGGCGTCGAGCAGTACTTC
J gene: TRBJ1-5; V gene: TRBV11-2; D gene: NA; clone size: NA; CDR3 protein: CASSQQANQPQHF; CDR3 DNA: TGTGCCAGCAGCCAACAGGCTAATCAGCCCCAGCATTTT
J gene: TRBJ2-5; V gene: TRBV4-1; D gene: TRBD2; clone size: many; CDR3 protein: CASSQPRTSQTQYF; CDR3 DNA: TGCGCCAGCAGCCAGCCCAGGACTAGCCAGACCCAGTACTTC
J gene: TRBJ2-3; V gene: TRBV7-3; D gene: TRBD2; clone size: medium-sized; CDR3 protein: CASSFGGADTQYF; CDR3 DNA: TGTGCCAGCAGCTTCGGGGGGGCGGATACGCAGTATTTT
J gene: TRBJ1-1; V gene: TRBV2; D gene: NA; clone size: many; CDR3 protein: CASSGAYQNTEAFF; CDR3 DNA: TGTGCCAGCAGTGGGGCATATCAGAACACTGAAGCTTTCTTT
J gene: TRBJ1-3; V gene: TRBV7-2; D gene: NA; clone size: many; CDR3 protein: CASSFGLNSGNTIYF; CDR3 DNA: TGTGCCAGCAGCTTTGGGCTGAACTCTGGAAACACCATATATTTT
J gene: TRBJ2-3; V gene: TRBV5-1; D gene: NA; clone size: many; CDR3 protein: CASSPNTDTQYF; CDR3 DNA: TGCGCCAGCAGCCCCAATACGGATACGCAGTATTTT
J gene: TRBJ1-2; V gene: TRBV7-3; D gene: TRBD1; clone size: few; CDR3 protein: CASSPYLTGKVYGYTF; CDR3 DNA: TGTGCCAGCAGCCCCTATCTGACAGGGAAAGTCTATGGCTACACCTTC
J gene: TRBJ1-6; V gene: TRBV4-1; D gene: NA; clone size: many; CDR3 protein: CASSQEPSGYSPLHF; CDR3 DNA: TGCGCCAGCAGCCAAGAACCATCGGGGTATTCACCCCTCCACTTT
J gene: TRBJ2-5; V gene: TRBV7-2; D gene: NA; clone size: many; CDR3 protein: CASSLAGGHETQYF; CDR3 DNA: TGTGCCAGCAGCTTAGCGGGGGGGCATGAGACCCAGTACTTC
J gene: TRBJ1-5; V gene: TRBV7-9; D gene: TRBD1; clone size: NA; CDR3 protein: CASSPGGGNQPQHF; CDR3 DNA: TGTGCCAGCAGCCCAGGGGGCGGCAATCAGCCCCAGCATTTT
J gene: TRBJ1-2; V gene: TRBV6-2/TRBV6-3; D gene: TRBD1; clone size: many; CDR3 protein: CASTEPRGNYGYTF; CDR3 DNA: TGTGCCAGCACCGAACCCAGGGGGAACTATGGCTACACCTTC
J gene: TRBJ1-2; V gene: TRBV29-1; D gene: NA; clone size: few; CDR3 protein: CSVPLGAAGYGYTF; CDR3 DNA: TGCAGCGTCCCTTTGGGGGCGGCAGGGTATGGCTACACCTTC
J gene: TRBJ2-3; V gene: TRBV10-2; D gene: NA; clone size: many; CDR3 protein: CASGSSYRTDTQYF; CDR3 DNA: TGCGCCAGCGGCTCCTCCTATAGAACAGATACGCAGTATTTT
J gene: TRBJ2-4; V gene: TRBV6-4; D gene: TRBD2; clone size: many; CDR3 protein: CASSSFSTGLAGGLNIQYF; CDR3 DNA: TGTGCCAGCAGTTCCTTTTCCACGGGACTAGCGGGGGGGTTGAACATTCAGTACTTC
J gene: TRBJ2-6; V gene: TRBV11-2; D gene: NA; clone size: many; CDR3 protein: CASSLDLRALGANVLTF; CDR3 DNA: TGTGCCAGCAGCTTAGATCTCCGGGCCTTAGGGGCCAACGTCCTGACTTTC
J gene: TRBJ2-3; V gene: TRBV7-2; D gene: NA; clone size: NA; CDR3 protein: CASSLMGGGTDTQYF; CDR3 DNA: TGTGCCAGCAGCTTAATGGGCGGTGGCACAGATACGCAGTATTTT
J gene: TRBJ1-2; V gene: TRBV7-9; D gene: NA; clone size: many; CDR3 protein: CASSLEGHGYTF; CDR3 DNA: TGTGCCAGCAGCTTAGAGGGCCATGGCTACACCTTC
J gene: TRBJ2-1; V gene: TRBV5-1; D gene: NA; clone size: large; CDR3 protein: CASSLDEPTDNEQFF; CDR3 DNA: TGCGCCAGCAGCTTGGACGAGCCTACCGACAATGAGCAGTTCTTC
J gene: TRBJ2-3; V gene: TRBV24-1; D gene: NA; clone size: few; CDR3 protein: CATSDFSGPSDTQYF; CDR3 DNA: TGTGCCACCAGTGATTTCTCGGGGCCATCAGATACGCAGTATTTT
J gene: TRBJ2-7; V gene: TRBV7-3; D gene: TRBD1; clone size: many; CDR3 protein: CASSFGQGGEQYF; CDR3 DNA: TGTGCCAGCAGCTTCGGACAGGGAGGCGAGCAGTACTTC
J gene: TRBJ2-2; V gene: TRBV7-3; D gene: TRBD1; clone size: once; CDR3 protein: CASSRGQGEELFF; CDR3 DNA: TGTGCCAGCAGCCGGGGACAGGGGGAGGAGCTGTTTTTT
J gene: TRBJ2-4; V gene: TRBV12-3/TRBV12-4; D gene: NA; clone size: NA; CDR3 protein: CASSAPGLAKNIQYF; CDR3 DNA: TGTGCCAGCAGTGCGCCCGGCCTAGCCAAAAACATTCAGTACTTC
J gene: TRBJ2-1; V gene: TRBV4-3; D gene: NA; clone size: many; CDR3 protein: CASSQGGFLDEQFF; CDR3 DNA: TGCGCCAGCAGCCAAGGGGGGTTTTTGGATGAGCAGTTCTTC
J gene: TRBJ2-6; V gene: TRBV28; D gene: NA; clone size: many; CDR3 protein: CASDSKGFRSGANVLTF; CDR3 DNA: TGTGCCAGCGATAGTAAGGGTTTCCGCTCTGGGGCCAACGTCCTGACTTTC
J gene: TRBJ1-1; V gene: TRBV7-9; D gene: NA; clone size: many; CDR3 protein: CASSPRQVTMNTEAFF; CDR3 DNA: TGTGCCAGCAGCCCGAGACAGGTAACCATGAACACTGAAGCTTTCTTT
J gene: TRBJ1-5; V gene: TRBV19; D gene: NA; clone size: NA; CDR3 protein: CASSIDPTGNQPQHF; CDR3 DNA: TGTGCCAGTAGTATAGATCCCACTGGGAATCAGCCCCAGCATTTT
J gene: TRBJ2-5; V gene: TRBV12-3/TRBV12-4; D gene: NA; clone size: many; CDR3 protein: CASSFTQRETQYF; CDR3 DNA: TGTGCCAGCAGTTTTACCCAAAGGGAGACCCAGTACTTC
J gene: TRBJ1-6; V gene: TRBV5-1; D gene: NA; clone size: many; CDR3 protein: CASSLNYAGPSSPLHF; CDR3 DNA: TGCGCCAGCAGCTTGAATTACGCAGGGCCGAGTTCACCCCTCCACTTT
J gene: TRBJ2-2; V gene: TRBV20-1; D gene: TRBD2; clone size: few; CDR3 protein: CRAGGPNTGELFF; CDR3 DNA: TGCAGGGCGGGGGGACCGAACACCGGGGAGCTGTTTTTT
J gene: TRBJ1-1; V gene: TRBV7-3; D gene: NA; clone size: many; CDR3 protein: CASSWSPGRNTEAFF; CDR3 DNA: TGTGCCAGCAGCTGGTCCCCAGGGAGGAACACTGAAGCTTTCTTT
J gene: TRBJ2-7; V gene: TRBV6-1; D gene: NA; clone size: NA; CDR3 protein: CASSELGSYEQYF; CDR3 DNA: TGTGCCAGCAGTGAACTGGGTTCCTACGAGCAGTACTTC
J gene: TRBJ2-2; V gene: TRBV5-1; D gene: NA; clone size: few; CDR3 protein: CASSSSGRANTGELFF; CDR3 DNA: TGCGCCAGCAGCTCTTCTGGAAGGGCGAACACCGGGGAGCTGTTTTTT
J gene: TRBJ1-2; V gene: TRBV6-1; D gene: NA; clone size: many; CDR3 protein: CASSADSPGYGYTF; CDR3 DNA: TGTGCCAGCAGCGCTGACAGCCCAGGATATGGCTACACCTTC
J gene: TRBJ2-3; V gene: TRBV20-1; D gene: TRBD2; clone size: many; CDR3 protein: CRLAGGTDTQYF; CDR3 DNA: TGCAGGCTAGCGGGGGGCACAGATACGCAGTATTTT
J gene: TRBJ2-6; V gene: TRBV5-1; D gene: NA; clone size: many; CDR3 protein: CASSSESAISGANVLTF; CDR3 DNA: TGCGCCAGCAGCTCTGAATCTGCGATTTCTGGGGCCAACGTCCTGACTTTC
J gene: TRBJ1-5; V gene: TRBV28; D gene: TRBD1; clone size: few; CDR3 protein: CANGQGNQPQHF; CDR3 DNA: TGTGCCAACGGACAGGGCAATCAGCCCCAGCATTTT